This T cell receptor beta chain was sequenced in a study of identical twins (TCRdb year 2016). For the study in its entirety: The study deep-sequenced TCR alpha and beta repertoires from monozygotic twins, unrelated adults of various ages and cord blood to test whether fetal clonotypes persist. Replicate twin experiments were performed at different times using different library preparation protocols to rule out contamination.

All donors were healthy Caucasians. Three pairs of female monozygotic twins, all aged roughly 18 to 29 years, were included in the twin cohort. CD4+ and CD8+ T cell populations were isolated with positive isolation kits from Invitrogen. This clonotype appeared many times. The clone's antigen remains unknown. Base-call qualities are not available, and no considerably larger clone is one nucleotide away. Study-wide conclusions, independent of this receptor: Fewer insertions were carried by abundant cord blood beta clonotypes, a similar but weaker trend appeared in young adult naive repertoires, and no such trend appeared in memory repertoires. In monozygotic twins, recombination models systematically underestimated out-of-frame TCR alpha sharing, but the models matched the sharing seen between unrelated individuals. Zero-insertion analyses could be partly confounded by invariant T cells such as MAIT and iNKT, though diverse VJ usage argued against such confounding for most clonotypes. Because the same donors could not be followed over many years, conclusions were based on cross-sectional statistical analysis. Excess twin sharing in beta out-of-frame sequences was weaker because fewer shared sequences lowered the signal-to-noise ratio. Compared with coincidental sharing between unrelated individuals, out-of-frame TCR alpha sequences shared between twins had an excess of sequences with low generation probability.

The CDR3 spans 15 residues, from the cysteine through the phenylalanine. This entry keeps only the CDR3 DNA: 45 bases, framed from base 1. Per the germline V gene, SQVTM is the CDR1 and ANQGSEA is the CDR2. Compared with germline, V lacks 1 base and J lacks 5 bases; bases without a gene match: 11. The library relied on 5' RACE. This sample was sequenced with an Illumina HiSeq 2000. A universal primer binding site was added through template switching, and the final cDNA carried a unique molecular identifier so that TCR cDNA molecules could be counted accurately. Specific primers in the conserved constant-segment region were used to synthesize first-strand cDNA for the TCR alpha and beta chains. To control for contamination, every cDNA library was double barcoded, receiving both a SMART-Mk sample barcode and Illumina barcodes. TruSeq adapter sequences along with Illumina sample barcodes were introduced in two successive PCR steps. The TCR alpha and beta cDNA libraries were sequenced on the Illumina HiSeq platform using custom primers. The original methods were these. MiGEC processed the raw reads to extract unique molecular identifiers, while MiXCR was used to determine the CDR3 positions. For each individual, recombination models were inferred using an EM algorithm with the repgenHMM and IGoR tools. Shared clonotypes were analyzed with the tcR package in R, and sharing was normalized by the product of cloneset sizes. Out-of-frame nonproductive sequences were analyzed to study raw recombination free of thymic and clonal selection effects. TCRdb trimmed public reads at Q25 via fastp, called clones via MiXCR and kept in-frame beta chains. Each CDR3 protein appears once, grouped with its most common genes and DNA. The V and J calls here are based on TCRdb, not the publication. The sample yields 200,000 to 250,000 distinct CDR3 sequences; 7.5% were counted once. The leading ten clones occupy roughly 5% of the sample.

These data were also reused for a study on yellow fever vaccine responses in identical twins. Reported in the second study: According to the authors, in identical twins the way T cells responded to vaccination appeared partly convergent and partly personalized. In identical twins, the study followed T cell clones that responded to the vaccine with precision.

This clonotype originated in a woman under 30 in good health. The sample taken for sequencing was CD8+ T cells sorted from blood. Recombination connected TRBV29-1 to TRBJ2-7, with 7 central nucleotides matching TRBD1. DNA sequence: TGCAGCGTTGAAGGGGGTAGGGGGCCTTCCCACGAGCAGTACTTC. This codes for CSVEGGRGPSHEQYF.